The clone carrying this TCR beta chain has just one count. The protocol was immunoSEQ multiplex PCR, while the TCRdb copy is restricted to in-frame clones and leaves out a portion. Of about 170,000 clones in the sample, 93% were seen once. The germline V and J ends were trimmed by 4 bases and 1 base, with 13 bases remaining between them. The CDR3 has 15 residues. The germline V gene has CDR1 MRHNA and CDR2 SNTAGT. These data come from a study of control samples from healthy donors and cancer patients. This TCR was recovered from a woman in her sixties in good health. The source material was blood. The chain employs TRBV6-4 and TRBJ1-1; D is ambiguous. Written as DNA, the CDR3 is TGTGCCAGCAGTGTCGGAACATGGGGGAACACTGAAGCTTTCTTT. Protein: CASSVGTWGNTEAFF.